Listed below are T cell receptor beta chains from one sample, sequenced in a study of T cells in Graves' hyperthyroidism and ophthalmopathy. Each CDR3 protein is one row after TCRdb ran MiXCR on the multiplex PCR reads. This table has approximately 510,000 distinct CDR3 sequences, around 20% appearing once. The sequenced sample consisted of blood. The receptor set was obtained from a man in his late teens or twenties with Graves' hyperthyroidism. CDR3s include the opening cysteine and the closing phenylalanine or tryptophan. Fields, in order: V gene, J gene, clone size, D gene, CDR3 length, CDR3 protein. The D gene is left open where the match is weak. Clone size appears in some rows only: once, few, many, or a class for an expanded clone.

v_call: TRBV4-1
j_call: TRBJ1-5
clone_size: few
d_call: TRBD1
cdr3_length: 16
cdr3_aa: CASSHHDRVNGQPQHF

v_call: TRBV27
j_call: TRBJ2-3
clone_size: -
d_call: TRBD1
cdr3_length: 14
cdr3_aa: CASSRTGLADTQCF

v_call: TRBV28
j_call: TRBJ2-7
clone_size: -
d_call: -
cdr3_length: 16
cdr3_aa: CASSLFATGQSYEQYF

v_call: TRBV7-9
j_call: TRBJ2-5
clone_size: few
d_call: -
cdr3_length: 12
cdr3_aa: CASSRTEEAQYF

v_call: TRBV28
j_call: TRBJ1-2
clone_size: -
d_call: -
cdr3_length: 13
cdr3_aa: CASSFSHHYGYTF

v_call: TRBV19
j_call: TRBJ2-7
clone_size: many
d_call: -
cdr3_length: 13
cdr3_aa: CASSAGAWNEQYF

v_call: TRBV7-8
j_call: TRBJ2-7
clone_size: -
d_call: TRBD2
cdr3_length: 16
cdr3_aa: CASSQPPSGTRDEQYF

v_call: TRBV6-1
j_call: TRBJ2-2
clone_size: few
d_call: TRBD2
cdr3_length: 17
cdr3_aa: CASRRGLAGSESGELFF

v_call: TRBV6-1
j_call: TRBJ1-1
clone_size: few
d_call: -
cdr3_length: 15
cdr3_aa: CASSDKQILNTEAFF

v_call: TRBV19
j_call: TRBJ1-3
clone_size: many
d_call: -
cdr3_length: 15
cdr3_aa: CASARDTYSGNTIYF

v_call: TRBV20-1
j_call: TRBJ1-6
clone_size: few
d_call: -
cdr3_length: 13
cdr3_aa: CSAEDLYNSPLHF

v_call: TRBV28
j_call: TRBJ1-1
clone_size: few
d_call: -
cdr3_length: 14
cdr3_aa: CASSLREGNTEAFF

v_call: TRBV12-3/TRBV12-4
j_call: TRBJ2-7
clone_size: once
d_call: -
cdr3_length: 14
cdr3_aa: CASSGGYPAYEQYF

v_call: TRBV6-5
j_call: TRBJ1-5
clone_size: many
d_call: -
cdr3_length: 14
cdr3_aa: CASSWYGENQPQHF

v_call: TRBV28
j_call: TRBJ1-1
clone_size: many
d_call: -
cdr3_length: 14
cdr3_aa: CASSPGGGRTEAFF

v_call: TRBV6-2/TRBV6-3
j_call: TRBJ2-7
clone_size: -
d_call: TRBD1
cdr3_length: 15
cdr3_aa: CASSHRGEPPYEQYF

v_call: TRBV10-3
j_call: TRBJ2-7
clone_size: many
d_call: -
cdr3_length: 13
cdr3_aa: CAISAGEAYEQYF

v_call: TRBV13
j_call: TRBJ2-6
clone_size: few
d_call: TRBD1
cdr3_length: 16
cdr3_aa: CASSSGQGGGANVLTF

v_call: TRBV18
j_call: TRBJ2-5
clone_size: many
d_call: TRBD1
cdr3_length: 13
cdr3_aa: CASSPGQEETQYF

v_call: TRBV28
j_call: TRBJ1-5
clone_size: many
d_call: -
cdr3_length: 11
cdr3_aa: CASSFLEPQHF

v_call: TRBV28
j_call: TRBJ2-4
clone_size: many
d_call: -
cdr3_length: 17
cdr3_aa: CASSLFTLGTSKNIQYF

v_call: TRBV18
j_call: TRBJ1-1
clone_size: few
d_call: TRBD1
cdr3_length: 16
cdr3_aa: CASSPLDRGRFTEAFF

v_call: TRBV28
j_call: TRBJ2-5
clone_size: many
d_call: -
cdr3_length: 14
cdr3_aa: CASSPQGSGETQYF

v_call: TRBV10-3
j_call: TRBJ2-7
clone_size: many
d_call: -
cdr3_length: 15
cdr3_aa: CAISEESGPSYEQYF

v_call: TRBV15
j_call: TRBJ2-7
clone_size: -
d_call: -
cdr3_length: 15
cdr3_aa: CATSLGGTGVYEQYF

v_call: TRBV6-1
j_call: TRBJ2-7
clone_size: once
d_call: -
cdr3_length: 15
cdr3_aa: CASSPDRTGAYEQYF

v_call: TRBV6-2/TRBV6-3
j_call: TRBJ2-5
clone_size: -
d_call: -
cdr3_length: 16
cdr3_aa: CASSSAIRVPPETQYF

v_call: TRBV5-8
j_call: TRBJ2-7
clone_size: -
d_call: -
cdr3_length: 14
cdr3_aa: CASSTYRVAYEQYF